Below are 26 T cell receptor beta chains sequenced from a single sample in a study of blood T cell repertoires in COVID-19. Sequenced by immunoSEQ multiplex PCR; TCRdb stores in-frame clones only, minus some. The table lists around 190,000 clones, about 83% of them singletons, with 3% to 3.5% in the top ten. Sequences were obtained from PBMCs or T cells enriched from blood (not recorded which). Receptors originate from a woman between 25 and 40 years old who had been exposed to COVID-19.

J is TRBJ2-3 and V is TRBV19; maybe TRBD1 (6 bases). The length of the CDR3 is 14 residues. V was cut by 4 bases and J by 3 bases, with 11 bases left in between. CDR1 and CDR2 from the germline V gene are LNHDA and SQIVND (reference sequence). The CDR3 bases are TGTGCCAGTAGTACAGGGGATTGGACAGATACGCAGTATTTT. Translation: CASSTGDWTDTQYF.

This chain connects TRBV29-1 to TRBJ2-3; a weak D match, TRBD1 (5 bases). The CDR3 has 13 amino acids. Germline assignment: CDR1 SQVTM and CDR2 ANQGSEA. Trimming left V 4 bases short and J 5 bases short, with 13 bases between. The CDR3 reads CSVVLQVEDTQYF. Written as DNA, the CDR3 is TGCAGCGTTGTTCTACAGGTAGAAGATACGCAGTATTTT.

The CDR3 DNA reads as TGTGCCAGCAGGCGCGTCAATTCACCCCTCCACTTT. Its translation is CASRRVNSPLHF. This sequence joins TRBV6-5 and TRBJ1-6; no definite D call. The CDR3 loop spans 12 amino acids. CDR1 and CDR2 (germline): MNHEY, SVGAGI. Trimming removed 6 bases at V and 7 bases at J, with 7 bases between.

In DNA form, the CDR3 reads TGTGCCAGCAGTTTAGGGCTGAACTACGAGCAGTACTTC. Translation gives CASSLGLNYEQYF. The chain recombines TRBV27 with TRBJ2-7; D is undetermined. CDR3 length: 13 amino acids. V lost 2 bases and J 3 bases, leaving 8 bases between the germline ends. Per germline, CDR1 MNHEY and CDR2 SMNVEV (reference sequence).

The chain joins TRBV28 to TRBJ1-2; D possibly corresponds to TRBD1 (5 bases). The germline V gene encodes CDR1 MDHEN and CDR2 SYDVKM. Trimming took 6 bases from V and 5 from J, leaving 13 bases between them. The CDR3 is made up of 13 amino acids. CDR3: CASREGAGYGYTF. As DNA, the CDR3 is TGTGCCAGCAGGGAAGGGGCTGGGTATGGCTACACCTTC.

This clone came up a few times. The chain couples TRBV15 to TRBJ2-5, with D perhaps matching TRBD1 (6 bases). CDR3 length equals 15 residues. V was trimmed by 3 bases and J by 5 bases, leaving 16 bases between them. CDR1 LNHNV and CDR2 YYDKDF come from the germline V gene (reference sequence). The CDR3 nucleotides are TGTGCCACCAGCAGTTATACTTTTAGGGGGGAGACCCAGTACTTC. This sequence encodes CATSSYTFRGETQYF.

The CDR3 bases are TGCGCCAGCAGCCAAGATGGAGGCAGGGGTGGCAATCAGCCCCAGCATTTT. This gives the protein CASSQDGGRGGNQPQHF. The chain is built from TRBV4-1 and TRBJ1-5, with D perhaps matching TRBD1 (6 bases). Deletions cut 0 bases from V and 2 bases from J, with 14 bases between. CDR1 is MGHRA and CDR2 is YSYEKL in the germline V gene. The CDR3 has 17 amino acids.

This clone was recorded a few times. This chain uses TRBV9 with TRBJ1-2; tentative D call: TRBD1 (6 bases). V lost 4 bases to trimming and J lost 3 bases, with 22 bases between them. CDR1 and CDR2 from the germline V gene are SGDLS and YYNGEE. This CDR3 has 17 residues. CDR3 in amino acids: CASSSRLADRHHYGYTF. CDR3 bases: TGTGCCAGCAGCTCCCGTTTAGCCGACAGGCACCACTATGGCTACACCTTC.

The chain joins TRBV21-1 to TRBJ2-7; TRBD1, the table's D call, was not compared with the DNA. TRBV21-1 is a pseudogene. The CDR3 has 13 amino acids. The CDR3 here is CASSRTGYDEQYF. The CDR3 nucleotides are TGTGCCAGCAGCCGGACAGGGTACGACGAGCAGTACTTC.

Here the CDR3 DNA reads TGTGCCACCAGCCAGGGGCGGCATCAGCCCCAGCATTTT. Its translation is CATSQGRHQPQHF. The chain couples TRBV24-1 to TRBJ1-5; perhaps TRBD1 as D (6 bases). Germline loops: CDR1 KGHDR, CDR2 SFDVKD. The CDR3 is made up of 13 amino acids. Trimming took 7 bases from V and 5 from J, leaving 11 bases between them.

The chain carries TRBV7-9 and TRBJ1-3, with 9 positions matching TRBD1. This CDR3 contains 15 residues. The J segment lost 7 bases and the V segment lost 1 base, leaving 5 bases of the junction unmatched. The germline V gene has CDR1 SEHNR and CDR2 FQNEAQ (reference sequence). The CDR3 DNA reads as TGTGCCAGCAGCTTAGTCCCGGGACAGGGCAACACCATATATTTT. Translated: CASSLVPGQGNTIYF. The whole variable domain, filled in from reference TRBV7-9 and TRBJ1-3, reads DTGVSQNPRHKITKRGQNVTFRCDPISEHNRLYWYRQTLGQGPEFLTYFQNEAQLEKSRLLSDRFSAERPKGSFSTLEIQRTEQGDSAMYLCASSLVPGQGNTIYFGEGSWLTVV.

The gene calls are TRBV18 and TRBJ1-4; 9 bases are shared with TRBD1. Germline V gene sequence: CDR1 KGHSH, CDR2 LQKENI. This CDR3 is built from 14 residues. J was trimmed by 7 bases and V by 6 bases; bases with no gene match: 6. The CDR3 spells CASSVGQGVEKLFF. The CDR3 DNA is TGTGCCAGCTCGGTGGGACAGGGAGTTGAAAAACTGTTTTTT.

J is TRBJ1-1 and V is TRBV11-2; TRBD1 is a possible D gene (6 bases). The CDR3 extends over 15 amino acids. Germline lookup yields CDR1 SGHAT and CDR2 FQNNGV. Between the trimmed V and J ends, which lost 4 bases and 0 bases, there was a span of 12 bases. Here the CDR3 reads CASSSLGQLNTEAFF. The CDR3 DNA reads TGTGCCAGCAGCTCTCTCGGACAGCTGAACACTGAAGCTTTCTTT.

The V and J genes are TRBV5-4 and TRBJ2-5, with TRBD2 identical over 7 bases. V was pared by 5 bases and J by 1 base, with 5 bases of the junction left unmatched. CDR3 length: 14 amino acids. Germline assignment: CDR1 SGHNT and CDR2 YYREEE (reference sequence). The CDR3 spells CASSRAGVQETQYF. In nucleotides, the CDR3 is TGTGCCAGCAGTCGTGCGGGGGTCCAAGAGACCCAGTACTTC.

The genes are TRBV15 and TRBJ1-3; maybe TRBD1 (5 bases). This CDR3 is built from 19 residues. In germline, CDR1 is LNHNV, CDR2 YYDKDF (reference sequence). V gave up 0 bases and J gave up 0 bases, with 18 bases separating them. The CDR3 DNA reads TGTGCCACCAGCAGAGATCTGGGGGGAGGGAGGGCCTCTGGAAACACCATATATTTT. Translation gives CATSRDLGGGRASGNTIYF.

This clone was seen a few times. CDR3 in amino acids: CASSELGKSYGYTF. The CDR3, as DNA: TGTGCCAGCAGTGAACTCGGGAAGTCCTATGGCTACACCTTC. The chain recombines TRBV6-1 with TRBJ1-2; D not certain. The CDR3 sequence is 14 residues long. Germline V gene sequence: CDR1 MNHNS, CDR2 SASEGT. V was cut by 2 bases and J by 4 bases, with 11 bases left in between.

V is TRBV7-6 and J is TRBJ1-2; no reliable D call. Trimming took 4 bases from V and 0 from J, leaving 9 bases between them. Germline V gene sequence: CDR1 SGHVS, CDR2 FNYEAQ. The CDR3 loop spans 14 amino acids. The CDR3 region has the DNA TGTGCCAGCAGCTCCTCAGACTCTAACTATGGCTACACCTTC. Encoded protein: CASSSSDSNYGYTF.

This clone has only one observation. The chain links TRBV4-1 to TRBJ1-1; D is unclear. Germline lookup yields CDR1 MGHRA and CDR2 YSYEKL. The CDR3 covers 13 residues. Trimming took 0 bases from V and 6 from J, leaving 8 bases between them. CDR3 DNA: TGCGCCAGCAGCCAAGACGAGGAGTCTGAAGCTTTCTTT. This encodes CASSQDEESEAFF.

The chain uses TRBV2 and TRBJ2-7; D gene unclear. V lost 2 bases and J lost 0, with 11 bases in between. The CDR3 totals 15 residues. CDR1 is SNHLY, CDR2 FYNNEI, per germline. CDR3 loop: CASSELRLSSYEQYF. The DNA for the CDR3 is TGTGCCAGCAGTGAATTGCGATTAAGCTCCTACGAGCAGTACTTC.

This sequence joins TRBV5-1 and TRBJ2-1; 9 nucleotides line up with TRBD2. The CDR3 extends over 14 amino acids. The junction had 2 bases not matched to a gene; V was cut back by 0 bases and J by 7 bases. Germline loops: CDR1 SGHRS, CDR2 YFSETQ. The CDR3: CASSLALAGNEQFF. For the CDR3, the DNA is TGCGCCAGCAGCTTGGCCCTAGCGGGGAATGAGCAGTTCTTC.

This rearrangement joins TRBV29-1 to TRBJ1-1; D perhaps matches TRBD1 (6 bases). The CDR3 consists of 10 residues. V was pared by 6 bases and J by 8 bases, with 10 bases between. Germline V gene lookup returns CDR1 SQVTM and CDR2 ANQGSEA. The CDR3 nucleotides read TGCAGCGTAGCTGACAGGGAAGCTTTCTTT. Translating it yields CSVADREAFF. Combining the CDR3 with reference TRBV29-1 and TRBJ1-1 gives the whole variable domain SAVISQKPSRDICQRGTSLTIQCQVDSQVTMMFWYRQQPGQSLTLIATANQGSEATYESGFVIDKFPISRPNLTFSTLTVSNMSPEDSSIYLCSVADREAFFGQGTRLTVV.

The V call is TRBV9, the J call TRBJ2-3; 9 bases map to TRBD2. This CDR3 region has 16 residues. The germline V gene encodes CDR1 SGDLS and CDR2 YYNGEE. Trimming at V came to 4 bases and at J to 3 bases, leaving 9 bases not matched to a gene. The chain's CDR3 is CASSPRGGGVTDTQYF. The DNA of the CDR3 is TGTGCCAGCAGCCCCCGGGGCGGGGGGGTAACAGATACGCAGTATTTT.

The CDR3 protein is CASSPMGGENTEAFF. CDR3 bases: TGTGCCAGCTCACCAATGGGGGGAGAGAACACTGAAGCTTTCTTT. J is TRBJ1-1 and V is TRBV18, with D perhaps TRBD1 (5 bases). Trimming left V 2 bases short and J 1 base short, with 11 bases between. CDR1 and CDR2 from the germline V gene are KGHSH and LQKENI. The CDR3 length is 15 residues.

The chain couples TRBV7-6 to TRBJ2-5, with TRBD1 matching 9 bases. The trim removed 5 bases at V and 3 bases at J, leaving 7 bases unmatched. This CDR3 region has 15 residues. In germline, CDR1 is SGHVS, CDR2 FNYEAQ. CDR3 DNA: TGTGCCAGCAGCGCCGGCGGGGACAGGGAAGAGACCCAGTACTTC. Protein: CASSAGGDREETQYF.

The genes are TRBV7-9 and TRBJ2-3; 7 bases line up with TRBD1. The ends lost 4 bases at V and 6 bases at J; junction bases unmatched: 13. The CDR3 spans 16 residues. Germline CDR1 is SEHNR and CDR2 is FQNEAQ (reference sequence). The CDR3 nucleotides read TGTGCCAGCAGCTCCCGGCCGGGACAGTCAAGGGATACGCAGTATTTT. Translating gives CASSSRPGQSRDTQYF.

This clone was recorded a few times. The rearrangement joins TRBV2 to TRBJ2-1, with D perhaps matching TRBD2 (5 bases). Germline-derived CDR1 and CDR2 are SNHLY and FYNNEI. This CDR3 contains 15 residues. V shed 7 bases and J shed 3 bases, with 16 bases lying between them. CDR3 amino acids: CASITRAINYNEQFF. The CDR3 DNA is TGTGCCAGCATTACGAGGGCCATAAACTACAATGAGCAGTTCTTC.